Listed below are T cell receptor beta chains from one sample, sequenced in a study of identical twins. TCRdb re-analysed the 5' RACE reads in MiXCR, keeping a single row per CDR3 protein. The sample carries about 500,000 distinct CDR3 sequences, roughly an eighth recorded once. In addition, the sample was reused for a study of yellow fever vaccine responses in identical twins.

The source material was CD4+ T cells sorted from blood. These receptors were obtained from a woman aged 18-29 years in good health. The CDR3 runs from the conserved cysteine through the conserved F or W. A D gene is named only where the DNA matches it firmly. Clone sizes are given selectively: once, few, many, or a class where the clone is expanded.

j_call d_call clone_size v_call cdr3_nt cdr3_aa
TRBJ2-3 . few TRBV7-2 TGTGCCAGCAGCCCGGGTCCCACAGATACGCAGTATTTT CASSPGPTDTQYF
TRBJ2-1 TRBD2 few TRBV9 TGTGCCAGCAGCGTAGGAGGTAGCGGGGGGGCCAGGTTGAATGAGCAGTTCTTC CASSVGGSGGARLNEQFF
TRBJ2-7 . few TRBV2 TGTGCCAGCAGCCAAGACGCGCCAGACTACGAGCAGTACTTC CASSQDAPDYEQYF
TRBJ1-2 . few TRBV15 TGTGCCACCAGCAGAGAGCGGGGCGGGGACTATGGCTACACCTTC CATSRERGGDYGYTF
TRBJ2-1 . . TRBV4-2 TGTGCCAGCAGCCAGCCCAAAGGAGGGGGACAACCTAATGAGCAGTTCTTC CASSQPKGGGQPNEQFF
TRBJ2-3 . . TRBV27 TGTGCCAGCAGTCCACTCGGGGGAAACACAGATACGCAGTATTTT CASSPLGGNTDTQYF
TRBJ2-7 . . TRBV3-1 TGTGCCAGCAGCCAACTAACCGAGCAGTACTTC CASSQLTEQYF
TRBJ2-1 TRBD1 few TRBV10-3 TGTGCCACGGGGCTCACGGGACAGCAATACAATGAGCAGTTCTTC CATGLTGQQYNEQFF
TRBJ1-2 . . TRBV2 TGTGCCAGCAGTGAATTCGGGTTGGCGGCAGGGAGTGGCTACACCTTC CASSEFGLAAGSGYTF
TRBJ2-1 TRBD1 few TRBV12-3/TRBV12-4 TGTGCCAGCAGTTTATGGATGGCCGGGACAGCTTCCTACAATGAGCAGTTCTTC CASSLWMAGTASYNEQFF
TRBJ2-7 . . TRBV20-1 TGCAGTGCAGGGGACCCAAGGAGCTCCTACGAGCAGTACTTC CSAGDPRSSYEQYF
TRBJ2-3 TRBD2 many TRBV5-5 TGTGCCAGCAGACCCCGACTAGCGGACGGGGCAGATACGCAGTATTTT CASRPRLADGADTQYF
TRBJ2-7 TRBD1 few TRBV20-1 TGCAGTGCTAGGCGACAGGGTGCGAGCTCCTACGAGCAGTACTTC CSARRQGASSYEQYF
TRBJ2-5 . . TRBV21-1 TGTGCCAGCACCCTTGGGGACCGAGAGACCCAGTACTTC CASTLGDRETQYF
TRBJ1-2 . . TRBV10-3 TGTGCCATCAGTGGCGGGCAGGGCACACCTAACTATGGCTACACCTTC CAISGGQGTPNYGYTF
TRBJ2-2 TRBD1 . TRBV12-3/TRBV12-4 TGTGCCAGCAGTTTAAAAACAGGGGGCGCACGATGGACCGGGGAGCTGTTTTTT CASSLKTGGARWTGELFF
TRBJ2-2 TRBD1 . TRBV15 TGTGCCACCAGCGGAACGGACAGGCGGAACACCGGGGAGCTGTTTTTT CATSGTDRRNTGELFF
TRBJ2-5 TRBD2 . TRBV5-1 TGCGCCAGCAGCAGGAGCGGGAGCCAAGAGACCCAGTACTTC CASSRSGSQETQYF
TRBJ2-3 TRBD2 many TRBV10-3 TGTGCCACCCGGACTAGCGGGGGCAGCACAGATACGCAGTATTTT CATRTSGGSTDTQYF
TRBJ2-1 TRBD2 once TRBV15 TGTGCCACCAGCAGACTACTACTAGCGCCTGAGCAGTTCTTC CATSRLLLAPEQFF
TRBJ1-4 . few TRBV15 TGTGCCACCAGCAGAGATATGGGACCCGAAAAACTGTTTTTT CATSRDMGPEKLFF
TRBJ2-4 . . TRBV7-9 TGTGCCAGCAGCTTAAGGGAGTCCGTGGGTGCCAAAAACATTCAGTACTTC CASSLRESVGAKNIQYF
TRBJ2-1 . few TRBV7-2 TGTGCCAGCAGCTTAAGACTTCAACCCCTTATCTTC CASSLRLQPLIF
TRBJ2-1 . . TRBV18 TGTGCCAGCTCACCGAGGGCTAGCCACAATGAGCAGTTCTTC CASSPRASHNEQFF
TRBJ2-2 . . TRBV3-1 TGTGCCAGCAGGTACGGGAGCGCGAACACCGGGGAGCTGTTTTTT CASRYGSANTGELFF
TRBJ2-3 . few TRBV20-1 TGCAGCCCTCTAGCGAGATCCACAGATACGCAGTATTTT CSPLARSTDTQYF
TRBJ2-5 . . TRBV3-1 TGTGCCAGCAGCCAAGGCCGAGGTGTAGGAATTCAAGAGACCCAGTACTTC CASSQGRGVGIQETQYF
TRBJ2-5 . few TRBV10-3 TGTGCCATCAGAAGGACCCTGGAGGACACCCAGTACTTC CAIRRTLEDTQYF
TRBJ1-4 . . TRBV3-1 TGTGCCAGCAGCCAAGATCAGCTCGGGGAAAAACTGTTTTTT CASSQDQLGEKLFF
TRBJ2-1 . . TRBV11-3 TGTGCCAGCAGCTTCGAGGGGGACTACAATGAGCAGTTCTTC CASSFEGDYNEQFF
TRBJ2-3 . few TRBV27 TGTGCCAGCAGTTTGAGGGACACGAGCACAGATACGCAGTATTTT CASSLRDTSTDTQYF
TRBJ1-4 . . TRBV11-2 TGTGCCAGCAGCTTAGATCTTCCAAGTGGGGAAAAACTGTTTTTT CASSLDLPSGEKLFF
TRBJ2-7 . few TRBV20-1 TGCAGTGCCGACGGACAATCCTACGAGCAGTACTTC CSADGQSYEQYF
TRBJ2-3 TRBD2 . TRBV3-1 TGTGCCAGCGAACACTACGGAGCGGGGACAGATACGCAGTATTTT CASEHYGAGTDTQYF
TRBJ2-7 . many TRBV29-1 TGCAGCGTTGAAGAGCCAACTAGAAGTGCCTACGAGCAGTACTTC CSVEEPTRSAYEQYF
TRBJ1-2 . few TRBV20-1 TGCAGTGCTAGAGACCGTCAAGTATATGGAACTAACTATGGCTACACCTTC CSARDRQVYGTNYGYTF
TRBJ1-2 . . TRBV7-2 TGTGCCAGCAGCCCCCCTTGGGGTTCTAACACCTTC CASSPPWGSNTF
TRBJ2-5 . . TRBV10-3 TGTGCCATCAGTGAAGGGGGGGGCGTTTGGACCCAGTACTTC CAISEGGGVWTQYF
TRBJ2-7 TRBD2 few TRBV7-2 TGTGCCAGCCAACTGGGGGGGAAACGGGAGCAGTACTTC CASQLGGKREQYF
TRBJ1-1 . . TRBV11-2 TGTGCCAGCAGCTTCAGATGGGGGACTGAAGCTTTCTTT CASSFRWGTEAFF
TRBJ2-7 TRBD1 . TRBV7-2 TGTGCCAGCAGCATTAAGACAGGGGACCCCTACGAGCAGTACTTC CASSIKTGDPYEQYF
TRBJ2-5 TRBD1 many TRBV6-2/TRBV6-3 TGTGCCAGCAGTTCCCGGACAGGGGGCAGGGAGACCCAGTACTTC CASSSRTGGRETQYF
TRBJ2-2 . few TRBV4-1 TGCGCCAGCAGCCAAGATCTAATTGGTCTATTCGCGACCCTGGCGACTAACACCGGGGAGCTGTTTTTT CASSQDLIGLFATLATNTGELFF
TRBJ2-7 . few TRBV29-1 TGCAGCGCTGCGACTGCCGGAATGGGGGAGCAGTACTTC CSAATAGMGEQYF
TRBJ1-5 . many TRBV29-1 TGCAGCGTTGGGGAACAGGGTAATCAGCCCCAGCATTTT CSVGEQGNQPQHF
TRBJ2-7 TRBD1 many TRBV5-6 TGTGCCAGCTCGCGGACAGGGGGGGCATCCTACGAGCAGTACTTC CASSRTGGASYEQYF
TRBJ1-1 . . TRBV10-3 TGTGCCATCAGAGCCGGGACGGCGAACACTGAAGCTTTCTTT CAIRAGTANTEAFF
TRBJ2-7 TRBD2 . TRBV20-1 TGCAGTGCTAGAGATCGAAGCGGGGTACTGAGCTCCTACGAGCAGTACTTC CSARDRSGVLSSYEQYF
TRBJ2-5 TRBD2 many TRBV29-1 TGCAGCGTCTTAGCGGGGCCAGAGACCCAGTACTTC CSVLAGPETQYF
TRBJ1-2 . . TRBV7-7 TGTGCTAAATCTGGCTACACCTTC CAKSGYTF
TRBJ2-1 TRBD2 few TRBV3-1 TGTGCCAGCAGCCAATCTAGCGGGATCACCTACAATGAGCAGTTCTTC CASSQSSGITYNEQFF
TRBJ2-5 . many TRBV15 TGTGCCACCAGCAGGGGAGGAGTTGCGGAGACCCAGTACTTC CATSRGGVAETQYF